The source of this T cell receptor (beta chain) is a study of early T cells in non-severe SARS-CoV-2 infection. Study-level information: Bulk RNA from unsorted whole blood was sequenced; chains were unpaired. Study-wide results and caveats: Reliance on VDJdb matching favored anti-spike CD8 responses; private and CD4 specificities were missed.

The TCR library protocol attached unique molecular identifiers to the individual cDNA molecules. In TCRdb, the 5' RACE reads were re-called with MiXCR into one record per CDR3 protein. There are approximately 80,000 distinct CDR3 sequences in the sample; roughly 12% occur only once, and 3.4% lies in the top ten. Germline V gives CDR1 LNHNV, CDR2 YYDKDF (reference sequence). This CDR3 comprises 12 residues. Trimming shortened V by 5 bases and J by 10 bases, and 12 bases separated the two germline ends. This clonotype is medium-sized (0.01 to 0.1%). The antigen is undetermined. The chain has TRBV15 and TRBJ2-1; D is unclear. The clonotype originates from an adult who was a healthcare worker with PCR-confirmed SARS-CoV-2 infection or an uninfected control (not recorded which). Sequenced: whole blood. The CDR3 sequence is CATSPATLEQFF. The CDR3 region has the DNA TGTGCCACCAGCCCCGCGACTCTCGAGCAGTTCTTC.